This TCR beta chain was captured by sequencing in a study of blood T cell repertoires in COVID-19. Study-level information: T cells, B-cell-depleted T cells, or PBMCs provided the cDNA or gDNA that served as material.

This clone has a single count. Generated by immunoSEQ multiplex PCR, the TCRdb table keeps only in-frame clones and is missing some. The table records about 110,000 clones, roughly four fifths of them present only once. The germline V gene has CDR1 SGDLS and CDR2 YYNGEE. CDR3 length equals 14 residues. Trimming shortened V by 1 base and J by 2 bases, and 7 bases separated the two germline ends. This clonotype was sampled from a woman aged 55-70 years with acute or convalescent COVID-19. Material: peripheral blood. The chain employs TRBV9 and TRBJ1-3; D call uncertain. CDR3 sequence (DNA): TGTGCCAGCAGCGTAAGCGGGGCTGGAAACACCATATATTTT. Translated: CASSVSGAGNTIYF.